This T cell receptor (beta chain) was captured in a study of OX40 agonist ivuxolimab in advanced cancers. Study details: Dose-escalation patients were diagnosed with hepatocellular carcinoma, melanoma, renal cell cancer or head and neck cancer.

The germline CDR1 and CDR2 sequences are LNHDA and SQIVND (reference sequence). The V end was cut by 3 bases, the J end by 0 bases, with 14 bases between. The length of the CDR3 is 16 residues. Generated by immunoSEQ multiplex PCR, the TCRdb table keeps only in-frame clones and is missing some. The data contain roughly 66,000 clones, 65% to 90% of them seen just once; the ten biggest clones take up approximately 0.7%. The chain combines TRBV19 with TRBJ1-1, with D possibly being TRBD1 (6 bases). Sequenced here: CD4+ or CD8+ T cells sorted from blood, sampled in a trial of the OX40 agonist ivuxolimab. The TCR comes from an adult with an advanced solid tumor such as melanoma, head and neck, liver or kidney cancer. The CDR3 loop is CASSIPQGGLNTEAFF. The CDR3 coding sequence is TGTGCCAGTAGTATCCCACAGGGAGGGTTGAACACTGAAGCTTTCTTT.